The 23 T cell receptor beta chains given below trace back to one sample, sequenced in a study of T cell responses to AZD1222 COVID-19 vaccine. Clones were read by immunoSEQ multiplex PCR, and TCRdb kept only the in-frame ones, dropping some. The repertoire holds 90,000 to 150,000 clones, with roughly 87% as singletons. The source was peripheral blood, collected 28 days after the second AZD1222 dose. These TCRs come from an adult who received the AZD1222 COVID-19 vaccine.

The chain combines TRBV18 with TRBJ1-6; 10 positions agree with TRBD1. V was pared by 4 bases and J by 6 bases, with 6 bases of the junction left unmatched. Germline V gene sequence: CDR1 KGHSH, CDR2 LQKENI. The CDR3 has 16 residues. The CDR3 loop reads CASSLGQGESNSPLHF. CDR3 nucleotide sequence: TGTGCCAGCTCACTAGGACAGGGGGAATCTAATTCACCCCTCCACTTT.

The chain combines TRBV6-2 or TRBV6-3 with TRBJ1-4; no definite D call. V was pared by 1 base and J by 7 bases, with 10 bases between. This CDR3 has 14 residues. The V gene's germline CDR1 is MNHEY and CDR2 SVGEGT. The DNA for the CDR3 is TGTGCCAGCAGTTACTGGGGAAGTGTTGAAAAACTGTTTTTT. This sequence encodes CASSYWGSVEKLFF.

This sequence joins TRBV18 and TRBJ2-7, with D hard to call. CDR1 KGHSH and CDR2 LQKENI come from the germline V gene. The CDR3 runs to 16 residues. Trimming removed 4 bases from V and 1 base from J, with 17 bases in between. The CDR3 coding sequence is TGTGCCAGCTCACTAAGGACCGTAGGAAATTCCTACGAGCAGTACTTC. It specifies CASSLRTVGNSYEQYF.

This rearrangement joins TRBV13 to TRBJ1-6; 9 bases line up with TRBD1. J gave up 9 bases and V 3 bases, and 3 bases lay outside the gene matches. Per the germline V gene, CDR1 is PRHDT and CDR2 is FYEKMQ (reference sequence). The CDR3 sequence is 14 residues long. CDR3 DNA sequence: TGTGCCAGCAGCTTCGACAGGGGGACTTCACCCCTCCACTTT. Translated, it gives CASSFDRGTSPLHF.

The gene calls are TRBV5-1 and TRBJ2-7, with TRBD2 identical over 10 bases. CDR3 size: 15 residues. In germline, CDR1 is SGHRS, CDR2 YFSETQ. V lost 0 bases to trimming and J lost 6 bases; unmatched junction nucleotides: 6. CDR3 nucleotides: TGCGCCAGCAGCTTGGAAGCGGGGGGGCCTCGCGAGCAGTACTTC. It encodes CASSLEAGGPREQYF.

The V gene is TRBV5-1, the J gene TRBJ2-2; maybe TRBD2 (6 bases). Germline CDR1 reads SGHRS; CDR2 reads YFSETQ. The germline V and J ends were trimmed by 6 bases and 4 bases, with 16 bases remaining between them. This CDR3 is built from 15 residues. The CDR3 sequence: CASTFAERVTGELFF. The DNA of the CDR3 is TGCGCCAGCACCTTTGCGGAGCGGGTCACCGGGGAGCTGTTTTTT.

The V call is TRBV2, the J call TRBJ1-2, with D tentatively TRBD1 (6 bases). Germline V CDR1 and CDR2: SNHLY, FYNNEI. This CDR3 is 15 amino acids long. V was shortened by 7 bases and J by 5 bases, with 20 bases between the two germline ends. The CDR3 region has the DNA TGTGCCAGCATCCAAGGGGCGGGACAAACTTATGGCTACACCTTC. Translating it yields CASIQGAGQTYGYTF.

This chain's CDR3 is CASSLAGGTSYNEQFF. In nucleotides, the CDR3 is TGTGCCAGCAGCTTAGCCGGGGGGACCTCCTACAATGAGCAGTTCTTC. The chain couples TRBV7-2 to TRBJ2-1, with TRBD2 matching over 7 bases. J was trimmed by 0 bases and V by 0 bases; bases with no gene match: 2. The CDR3 loop spans 16 amino acids. CDR1 and CDR2 (germline): SGHTA, FQGNSA.

This sequence joins TRBV27 and TRBJ1-1, with a possible D match to TRBD1 (6 bases). Germline assignment: CDR1 MNHEY and CDR2 SMNVEV (reference sequence). V was cut by 6 bases and J by 5 bases, with 13 bases left in between. The CDR3 sequence is 13 residues long. The CDR3 here is CASRRQGSTEAFF. The DNA for the CDR3 is TGTGCCAGCAGGAGGCAGGGGAGTACTGAAGCTTTCTTT.

V gene TRBV2 combines with J gene TRBJ2-3; perhaps TRBD1 as D (6 bases). Per germline, CDR1 SNHLY and CDR2 FYNNEI. There are 15 residues in the CDR3. V lost 5 bases, J lost 0 bases, and 12 bases lay in between. The CDR3: CASSKGVGSTDTQYF. CDR3 bases: TGTGCCAGCAGTAAGGGGGTGGGTAGCACAGATACGCAGTATTTT.

This chain uses TRBV10-3 with TRBJ2-2, with TRBD2 matching 12 bases. V trimming: 8 bases; J trimming: 5 bases; junction bases outside the gene matches: 6. The germline V gene has CDR1 ENHRY and CDR2 SYGVKD. The CDR3 spans 15 residues. The CDR3 coding sequence is TGTGCCATCGCTAGCGGGGGGGAAGGAACCGGGGAGCTGTTTTTT. The encoded protein is CAIASGGEGTGELFF.

V and J are TRBV5-1 and TRBJ2-5; the D is unclear. V dropped 4 bases and J dropped 4 bases, with 23 bases sitting between them. The CDR3 has 17 amino acids. Germline assignment: CDR1 SGHRS and CDR2 YFSETQ. CDR3 sequence reads: CASSQALRAVTRETQYF. The DNA for the CDR3 is TGCGCCAGCAGCCAAGCCTTAAGGGCGGTTACACGAGAGACCCAGTACTTC.

The V gene is TRBV11-2, the J gene TRBJ2-5, with 8 bases lining up with TRBD2. CDR1 SGHAT and CDR2 FQNNGV come from the germline V gene. The V gene end was trimmed by 2 bases and the J gene end by 5 bases; junction bases not matched to a gene: 7. This CDR3 comprises 15 residues. In nucleotides, the CDR3 is TGTGCCAGCAGCTTATTGCGGGGGGTAGGGGAGACCCAGTACTTC. Its protein is CASSLLRGVGETQYF.

CDR3 loop: CASSEALQKSGYTF. In DNA form, the CDR3 reads TGTGCCAGCAGTGAAGCGCTTCAAAAATCTGGCTACACCTTC. V is TRBV2 and J is TRBJ1-2; D gene uncertain. Germline CDR1 SNHLY, CDR2 FYNNEI. V lost 0 bases and J lost 7, with 12 bases in between. This CDR3 contains 14 residues.

Turning to this clone: Mismatch with germline at one junction end may stem from a read error. The chain employs TRBV3-1 (or the pseudogene TRBV3-2) and TRBJ2-1, with D tentatively TRBD1 (7 bases). CDR1 is LGHDT, CDR2 YNNKEL, per germline (reference sequence). CDR3 length equals 16 residues. As DNA, the CDR3 is TGTGCCAGCAGCCCGCCTGACAGGGCAGCAGCGGGCGCCCCGCTCTTC. Translating gives CASSPPDRAAAGAPLF.

The chain joins TRBV7-7 to TRBJ1-1; D is unresolved. Germline V CDR1 and CDR2: SSHAT, FNYEAQ (reference sequence). CDR3 length: 13 residues. Trimming removed 1 base at V and 4 bases at J, with 7 bases between. The CDR3 reads CASSLGSGTEAFF. CDR3 nucleotides: TGTGCCAGCAGCTTAGGGTCGGGCACTGAAGCTTTCTTT.

The chain recombines TRBV4-2 with TRBJ2-1, with a possible D match to TRBD2 (7 bases). Trimming took off 0 bases at V and 0 bases at J, with 15 bases between the two ends. Per germline, CDR1 LGHNA and CDR2 YNFKEQ. This CDR3 is built from 18 residues. CDR3 sequence reads: CASSQDRGAGLSYNEQFF. CDR3 DNA: TGTGCCAGCAGCCAAGATCGGGGGGCGGGCCTCTCCTACAATGAGCAGTTCTTC.

In nucleotides, the CDR3 is TGTGCCAGCAGCTCCCGGGGACAAGCGTCACCCCTCCACTTT. It is translated as CASSSRGQASPLHF. The chain uses TRBV7-2 and TRBJ1-6; perhaps TRBD1 as D (6 bases). V was shortened by 4 bases and J by 10 bases, with 14 bases between the two germline ends. The length of the CDR3 is 14 residues. Per germline, CDR1 SGHTA and CDR2 FQGNSA.

The V call is TRBV14, the J call TRBJ1-6; D perhaps matches TRBD1 (5 bases). The V gene lost 0 bases and the J gene lost 9 bases, with 15 bases spanning the gap. This CDR3 spans 16 amino acids. The germline V gene encodes CDR1 SGHDN and CDR2 FVKESK. The CDR3 coding sequence is TGTGCCAGCAGCCAAGATAGACCAGGGAGAGGTTCACCCCTCCACTTT. The encoded protein is CASSQDRPGRGSPLHF.

This clone was counted between two and nine times. The CDR3 spells CASSQQGYNSPLHF. DNA for the CDR3: TGTGCCAGCAGTCAACAGGGATATAATTCACCCCTCCACTTT. The V call is TRBV7-2, the J call TRBJ1-6; TRBD1 might be the D (6 bases). There are 14 residues in the CDR3. V was cut by 6 bases and J by 4 bases, with 10 bases left in between. Germline assignment: CDR1 SGHTA and CDR2 FQGNSA.

The chain couples TRBV11-2 to TRBJ1-3; D gene unclear. Germline lookup yields CDR1 SGHAT and CDR2 FQNNGV. The ends were cut back, 3 bases at V and 0 bases at J, with 12 bases in the middle. The length of the CDR3 is 16 residues. The CDR3 DNA follows: TGTGCCAGCAGCTTTGGTTTGGGGAGCTCTGGAAACACCATATATTTT. Protein sequence: CASSFGLGSSGNTIYF.

The chain couples TRBV9 to TRBJ1-6; no clear D. V lost 4 bases and J 3 bases, leaving 11 bases between the germline ends. Germline CDR1 is SGDLS and CDR2 is YYNGEE. The CDR3 has 15 amino acids. Written as DNA, the CDR3 is TGTGCCAGCAGCCCTGACACCGTCTATAATTCACCCCTCCACTTT. The encoded protein is CASSPDTVYNSPLHF.

The V gene is TRBV15, the J gene TRBJ1-2, with D unclear. Germline CDR1 reads LNHNV; CDR2 reads YYDKDF (reference sequence). V lost 2 bases, J lost 6 bases, and 13 bases lay in between. The CDR3 has 14 amino acids. The CDR3 loop is CATSRQAGLHGYTF. The CDR3 DNA follows: TGTGCCACCAGCAGACAGGCAGGATTACATGGCTACACCTTC. Using reference TRBV15 and TRBJ1-2 for the parts outside the CDR3, the full variable domain is DAMVIQNPRYQVTQFGKPVTLSCSQTLNHNVMYWYQQKSSQAPKLLFHYYDKDFNNEADTPDNFQSRRPNTSFCFLDIRSPGLGDTAMYLCATSRQAGLHGYTFGSGTRLTVV.